Included here is one T cell receptor (beta chain) sequence, with context. CDR3 size: 16 residues. Germline V gene data show CDR1 as MGHRA and CDR2 as YSYEKL. V was clipped by 0 bases and J by 3 bases, with 15 bases between them. After extraction with the RNeasy kit, roughly 0.45 to 1 ug of the RNA was reverse transcribed using random hexamers. TCRdb independently ran MiXCR on the immunoSEQ multiplex PCR reads; one entry per CDR3 protein. In the table there are roughly 100,000 distinct CDR3 sequences, less than 95% of which are singletons. The data originate from a study of CD8 T cells in Susac syndrome.

The receptor was derived from a human donor with Susac syndrome. The rearrangement uses TRBV4-1 and TRBJ2-7; D is uncertain. The specimen was CD8+ T cells from PBMCs. CDR3 DNA sequence: TGCGCCAGCAGCCAAGATTTGGAACTATGGGGCTACGAGCAGTACTTC. Translation gives CASSQDLELWGYEQYF.